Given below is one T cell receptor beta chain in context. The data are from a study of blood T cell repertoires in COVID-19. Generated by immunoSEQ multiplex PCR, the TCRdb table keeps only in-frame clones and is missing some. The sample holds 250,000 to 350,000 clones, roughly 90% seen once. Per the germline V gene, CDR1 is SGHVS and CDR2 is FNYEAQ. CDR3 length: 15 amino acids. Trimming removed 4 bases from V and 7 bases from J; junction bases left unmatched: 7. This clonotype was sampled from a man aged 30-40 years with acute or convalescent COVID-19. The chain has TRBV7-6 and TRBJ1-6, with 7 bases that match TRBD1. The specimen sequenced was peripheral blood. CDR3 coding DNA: TGTGCCAGCAGCTCGAGACAGGGTCGGAATTCACCCCTCCACTTT. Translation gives CASSSRQGRNSPLHF.